This is a list of T cell receptor beta chains from one sample in a study of blood T cell repertoires in COVID-19. Measured with immunoSEQ multiplex PCR; TCRdb has only the in-frame clones, and not every one. The sample has tens of thousands of clones, over 65% seen once. Sequencing used peripheral blood. The receptor source for this set is a human donor in a cohort sampled during active COVID-19. CDR3s include the opening cysteine and the closing phenylalanine or tryptophan. Each record gives: J gene, V gene, clone size, D gene, CDR3 protein, CDR3 DNA. The D gene is left open where the match is weak. For some rows the clone size is stated as once, few or many, or as a class when expanded; others skip it.

j_gene: TRBJ1-1; v_gene: TRBV6-5; abundance: few; d_gene: NA; CDR3aa: CASSLHRTHTEAFF; CDR3nt: TGTGCCAGCAGTTTACACAGGACGCACACTGAAGCTTTCTTT
j_gene: TRBJ1-1; v_gene: TRBV4-1; abundance: NA; d_gene: NA; CDR3aa: CASSLQSTNTEAFF; CDR3nt: TGCGCCAGCAGCCTCCAGTCAACGAACACTGAAGCTTTCTTT
j_gene: TRBJ1-1; v_gene: TRBV7-2; abundance: NA; d_gene: TRBD1; CDR3aa: CASSLDRAGGLNTEAFF; CDR3nt: TGTGCCAGCAGCTTAGATCGGGCAGGGGGCCTGAACACTGAAGCTTTCTTT
j_gene: TRBJ2-7; v_gene: TRBV6-5; abundance: NA; d_gene: NA; CDR3aa: CASRLGYEQYF; CDR3nt: TGTGCCAGCAGACTAGGGTACGAGCAGTACTTC
j_gene: TRBJ1-6; v_gene: TRBV6-5; abundance: NA; d_gene: NA; CDR3aa: CASSPSGQHNSPLHF; CDR3nt: TGTGCCAGCAGCCCGTCAGGCCAGCACAATTCACCCCTCCACTTT
j_gene: TRBJ2-7; v_gene: TRBV11-3; abundance: NA; d_gene: NA; CDR3aa: CASSLTGFSYEQYF; CDR3nt: TGTGCCAGCAGCTTAACAGGGTTCTCCTACGAGCAGTACTTC
j_gene: TRBJ1-1; v_gene: TRBV2; abundance: NA; d_gene: NA; CDR3aa: CASDGEGVKNTEAFF; CDR3nt: TGTGCCAGCGACGGCGAGGGGGTTAAGAACACTGAAGCTTTCTTT
j_gene: TRBJ1-2; v_gene: TRBV6-5; abundance: NA; d_gene: NA; CDR3aa: CASRQGSGGYGYTF; CDR3nt: TGTGCCAGCAGGCAGGGATCGGGAGGCTATGGCTACACCTTC
j_gene: TRBJ2-7; v_gene: TRBV2; abundance: NA; d_gene: NA; CDR3aa: CASSLRGRDRSEQYF; CDR3nt: TGTGCCAGCTCCTTGCGCGGTCGGGATCGGAGCGAGCAGTACTTC
j_gene: TRBJ2-5; v_gene: TRBV27; abundance: NA; d_gene: TRBD1; CDR3aa: CASSSTGHQETQYF; CDR3nt: TGTGCCAGCAGTTCGACAGGGCACCAAGAGACCCAGTACTTC
j_gene: TRBJ2-4; v_gene: TRBV11-2; abundance: NA; d_gene: NA; CDR3aa: CASSLSGPGNIQYF; CDR3nt: TGTGCCAGCAGCTTATCTGGTCCCGGAAACATTCAGTACTTC
j_gene: TRBJ1-5; v_gene: TRBV28; abundance: once; d_gene: NA; CDR3aa: CASSAGEGHQPQHF; CDR3nt: TGTGCCAGCAGCGCCGGGGAGGGCCATCAGCCCCAGCATTTT
j_gene: TRBJ2-7; v_gene: TRBV6-5; abundance: NA; d_gene: TRBD1; CDR3aa: CASTGQIYEQYF; CDR3nt: TGTGCCAGCACGGGACAGATCTACGAGCAGTACTTC
j_gene: TRBJ1-3; v_gene: TRBV5-1; abundance: NA; d_gene: NA; CDR3aa: CASSLDLSGNTIYF; CDR3nt: TGCGCCAGCAGCTTGGATCTCTCTGGAAACACCATATATTTT
j_gene: TRBJ1-2; v_gene: TRBV19; abundance: NA; d_gene: TRBD1; CDR3aa: CASSIPGTGAGYTF; CDR3nt: TGTGCCAGTAGTATACCCGGGACAGGGGCTGGCTACACCTTC
j_gene: TRBJ1-1; v_gene: TRBV19; abundance: NA; d_gene: TRBD1; CDR3aa: CASSRQGPEAFF; CDR3nt: TGTGCCAGTAGCCGACAGGGGCCTGAAGCTTTCTTT
j_gene: TRBJ2-5; v_gene: TRBV7-2; abundance: NA; d_gene: NA; CDR3aa: CASGRGVQETQYF; CDR3nt: TGTGCCAGTGGCAGGGGGGTCCAAGAGACCCAGTACTTC
j_gene: TRBJ1-1; v_gene: TRBV6-2/TRBV6-3; abundance: NA; d_gene: TRBD1; CDR3aa: CASSGQGNTEAFF; CDR3nt: TGTGCCAGCAGCGGACAGGGTAACACTGAAGCTTTCTTT
j_gene: TRBJ1-1; v_gene: TRBV9; abundance: few; d_gene: NA; CDR3aa: CASSVNLDSEAFF; CDR3nt: TGTGCCAGCAGCGTAAACTTGGACAGCGAAGCTTTCTTT
j_gene: TRBJ1-1; v_gene: TRBV13; abundance: few; d_gene: NA; CDR3aa: CASSPLRQTEAFF; CDR3nt: TGTGCCAGCAGCCCCCTGAGGCAAACTGAAGCTTTCTTT
j_gene: TRBJ2-7; v_gene: TRBV10-3; abundance: NA; d_gene: NA; CDR3aa: CAISELRNEQYF; CDR3nt: TGTGCCATCAGTGAGTTGCGGAACGAGCAGTACTTC
j_gene: TRBJ2-1; v_gene: TRBV5-5; abundance: NA; d_gene: NA; CDR3aa: CASSLSALNNEQFF; CDR3nt: TGTGCCAGCAGCTTGTCTGCGCTGAACAATGAGCAGTTCTTC
j_gene: TRBJ1-4; v_gene: TRBV7-9; abundance: NA; d_gene: TRBD1; CDR3aa: CASREGQGSEKLFF; CDR3nt: TGTGCCAGCAGAGAGGGACAGGGTAGCGAAAAACTGTTTTTT
j_gene: TRBJ1-5; v_gene: TRBV19; abundance: few; d_gene: NA; CDR3aa: CASSLGGDSNQPQHF; CDR3nt: TGTGCCAGTAGCCTCGGGGGTGATAGCAATCAGCCCCAGCATTTT
j_gene: TRBJ2-1; v_gene: TRBV10-2; abundance: NA; d_gene: TRBD1; CDR3aa: CASSRGLNEQFF; CDR3nt: TGCGCCAGCTCTAGGGGGCTCAATGAGCAGTTCTTC
j_gene: TRBJ1-2; v_gene: TRBV6-2/TRBV6-3; abundance: NA; d_gene: NA; CDR3aa: CASSFGENYGYTF; CDR3nt: TGTGCCAGCAGCTTCGGGGAGAACTATGGCTACACCTTC
j_gene: TRBJ1-2; v_gene: TRBV29-1; abundance: NA; d_gene: NA; CDR3aa: CSVVAGYGYTF; CDR3nt: TGCAGCGTTGTGGCGGGGTATGGCTACACCTTC
j_gene: TRBJ2-2; v_gene: TRBV28; abundance: NA; d_gene: TRBD1; CDR3aa: CASSLPGQGAFGELFF; CDR3nt: TGTGCCAGCAGTTTACCGGGACAGGGGGCGTTCGGGGAGCTGTTTTTT
j_gene: TRBJ1-1; v_gene: TRBV9; abundance: NA; d_gene: NA; CDR3aa: CASSPYPAQAPEAFF; CDR3nt: TGTGCCAGCAGCCCCTACCCGGCACAGGCCCCTGAAGCTTTCTTT
j_gene: TRBJ2-7; v_gene: TRBV2; abundance: NA; d_gene: TRBD1; CDR3aa: CASRSFRDRGEEQYF; CDR3nt: TGTGCCAGCAGATCTTTCCGGGACAGGGGGGAAGAGCAGTACTTC
j_gene: TRBJ2-7; v_gene: TRBV18; abundance: NA; d_gene: NA; CDR3aa: CASSPLQVSYEQYF; CDR3nt: TGTGCCAGCTCACCTCTACAGGTCTCCTACGAGCAGTACTTC
j_gene: TRBJ1-1; v_gene: TRBV7-2; abundance: NA; d_gene: NA; CDR3aa: CASSLWNTEAFF; CDR3nt: TGTGCCAGCAGCCTGTGGAACACTGAAGCTTTCTTT
j_gene: TRBJ1-1; v_gene: TRBV5-1; abundance: once; d_gene: TRBD1; CDR3aa: CASSLDDREVNTEAFF; CDR3nt: TGCGCCAGCAGCTTGGACGACAGGGAAGTAAACACTGAAGCTTTCTTT
j_gene: TRBJ2-7; v_gene: TRBV10-2; abundance: once; d_gene: NA; CDR3aa: CASSDNRGATYEQYF; CDR3nt: TGCGCCAGCAGTGATAATCGCGGGGCCACCTACGAGCAGTACTTC
j_gene: TRBJ2-7; v_gene: TRBV30; abundance: NA; d_gene: TRBD1; CDR3aa: CAWRRAGGYEQYF; CDR3nt: TGTGCCTGGAGGAGGGCAGGGGGATATGAGCAGTACTTC
j_gene: TRBJ2-3; v_gene: TRBV7-2; abundance: NA; d_gene: NA; CDR3aa: CASSLQASDTDTQYF; CDR3nt: TGTGCCAGCAGCTTACAGGCTAGCGACACAGATACGCAGTATTTT
j_gene: TRBJ1-2; v_gene: TRBV9; abundance: NA; d_gene: TRBD1; CDR3aa: CASSVAMTGSGYTF; CDR3nt: TGTGCCAGCAGCGTAGCTATGACAGGGAGTGGCTACACCTTC
j_gene: TRBJ2-7; v_gene: TRBV6-2/TRBV6-3; abundance: NA; d_gene: NA; CDR3aa: CASSYRQGIEQYF; CDR3nt: TGTGCCAGCAGTTACCGGCAGGGTATCGAGCAGTACTTC
j_gene: TRBJ2-6; v_gene: TRBV6-5; abundance: NA; d_gene: NA; CDR3aa: CASSYSRGYGANVLTF; CDR3nt: TGTGCCAGCAGTTACTCGCGAGGTTACGGGGCCAACGTCCTGACTTTC
j_gene: TRBJ1-4; v_gene: TRBV9; abundance: few; d_gene: TRBD1; CDR3aa: CASSIWTGENEKLFF; CDR3nt: TGTGCCAGCAGCATCTGGACAGGGGAGAATGAAAAACTGTTTTTT
j_gene: TRBJ2-7; v_gene: TRBV5-1; abundance: NA; d_gene: TRBD1; CDR3aa: CASSRGWGQGSDEQYF; CDR3nt: TGCGCCAGCAGCCGCGGATGGGGACAGGGTAGCGACGAGCAGTACTTC
j_gene: TRBJ2-3; v_gene: TRBV6-6; abundance: NA; d_gene: TRBD2; CDR3aa: CASLYRRGDTDTQYF; CDR3nt: TGTGCCAGCCTCTATCGGCGGGGGGACACAGATACGCAGTATTTT
j_gene: TRBJ1-2; v_gene: TRBV5-6; abundance: NA; d_gene: TRBD1; CDR3aa: CASSWTGTAVNYGYTF; CDR3nt: TGTGCCAGCAGCTGGACCGGGACAGCCGTTAACTATGGCTACACCTTC
j_gene: TRBJ1-2; v_gene: TRBV7-2; abundance: NA; d_gene: NA; CDR3aa: CASSHEGSDVSGYTF; CDR3nt: TGTGCCAGCAGCCATGAGGGTTCGGATGTGAGTGGCTACACCTTC
j_gene: TRBJ1-2; v_gene: TRBV7-2; abundance: NA; d_gene: NA; CDR3aa: CASSFGTQGGYTF; CDR3nt: TGTGCCAGCAGTTTCGGGACTCAGGGTGGCTACACCTTC
j_gene: TRBJ2-3; v_gene: TRBV5-5; abundance: NA; d_gene: NA; CDR3aa: CASSLPTGWGATDTQYF; CDR3nt: TGTGCCAGCAGCTTACCGACAGGGTGGGGGGCCACAGATACGCAGTATTTT
j_gene: TRBJ2-7; v_gene: TRBV5-1; abundance: NA; d_gene: NA; CDR3aa: CASTTSTGPYEQYF; CDR3nt: TGCGCCAGCACAACGTCGACAGGACCCTACGAGCAGTACTTC
j_gene: TRBJ1-5; v_gene: TRBV3-1/TRBV3-2; abundance: NA; d_gene: NA; CDR3aa: CASSQPRVNQPQHF; CDR3nt: TGTGCCAGCAGCCAGCCTAGAGTCAATCAGCCCCAGCATTTT
j_gene: TRBJ2-4; v_gene: TRBV11-3; abundance: NA; d_gene: NA; CDR3aa: CASRAYRVRTKNIQYF; CDR3nt: TGTGCCAGCAGGGCATACAGGGTGAGAACCAAAAACATTCAGTACTTC
j_gene: TRBJ1-6; v_gene: TRBV7-2; abundance: few; d_gene: NA; CDR3aa: CASSFRMGGNSPLHF; CDR3nt: TGTGCCAGCAGCTTCCGGATGGGGGGGAATTCACCCCTCCACTTT
j_gene: TRBJ1-1; v_gene: TRBV28; abundance: NA; d_gene: NA; CDR3aa: CASISEYGAFF; CDR3nt: TGTGCCAGCATTTCGGAGTATGGCGCTTTCTTT
j_gene: TRBJ2-2; v_gene: TRBV7-3; abundance: NA; d_gene: NA; CDR3aa: CASSLISNTGELFF; CDR3nt: TGTGCCAGCAGCTTAATAAGCAACACCGGGGAGCTGTTTTTT
j_gene: TRBJ2-3; v_gene: TRBV12-3/TRBV12-4; abundance: NA; d_gene: TRBD2; CDR3aa: CASSPSGGATQYF; CDR3nt: TGTGCCAGCAGTCCTAGCGGGGGGGCTACGCAGTATTTT
j_gene: TRBJ1-1; v_gene: TRBV2; abundance: NA; d_gene: NA; CDR3aa: CASRARQTSTEAFF; CDR3nt: TGTGCCAGCAGGGCTCGACAGACGAGCACTGAAGCTTTCTTT
j_gene: TRBJ2-1; v_gene: TRBV15; abundance: once; d_gene: TRBD2; CDR3aa: CATSRDPLAGTYNEQFF; CDR3nt: TGTGCCACCAGCAGAGATCCCCTAGCGGGGACCTACAATGAGCAGTTCTTC
j_gene: TRBJ1-3; v_gene: TRBV6-1; abundance: NA; d_gene: NA; CDR3aa: CASSEKRLGASGNTIYF; CDR3nt: TGTGCCAGCAGTGAAAAGAGGCTGGGGGCCTCTGGAAACACCATATATTTT